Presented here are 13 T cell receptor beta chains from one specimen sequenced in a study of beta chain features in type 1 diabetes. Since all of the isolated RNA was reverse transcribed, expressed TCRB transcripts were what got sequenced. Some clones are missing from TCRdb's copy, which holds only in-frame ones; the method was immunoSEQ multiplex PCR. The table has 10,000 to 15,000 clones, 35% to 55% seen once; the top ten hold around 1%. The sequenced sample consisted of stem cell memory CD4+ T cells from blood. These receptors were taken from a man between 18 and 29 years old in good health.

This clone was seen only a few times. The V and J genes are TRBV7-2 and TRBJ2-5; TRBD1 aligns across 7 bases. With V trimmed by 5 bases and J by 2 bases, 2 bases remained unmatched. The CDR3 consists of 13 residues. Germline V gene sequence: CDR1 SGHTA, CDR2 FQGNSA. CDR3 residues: CASSGGQQETQYF. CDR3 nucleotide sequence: TGTGCCAGCAGCGGGGGACAGCAAGAGACCCAGTACTTC.

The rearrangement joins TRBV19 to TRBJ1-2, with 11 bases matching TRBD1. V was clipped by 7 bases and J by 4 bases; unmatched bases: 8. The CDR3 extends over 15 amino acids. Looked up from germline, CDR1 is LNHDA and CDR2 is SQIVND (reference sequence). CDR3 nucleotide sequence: TGTGCCAGTATGGACGGGACAGGGGGTCTCTATGGCTACACCTTC. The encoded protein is CASMDGTGGLYGYTF.

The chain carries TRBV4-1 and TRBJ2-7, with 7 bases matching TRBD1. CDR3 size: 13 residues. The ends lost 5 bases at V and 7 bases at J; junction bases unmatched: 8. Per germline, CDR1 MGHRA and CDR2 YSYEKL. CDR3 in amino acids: CASSGQTGREQYF. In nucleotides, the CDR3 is TGCGCCAGCAGCGGGCAGACAGGGCGGGAGCAGTACTTC.

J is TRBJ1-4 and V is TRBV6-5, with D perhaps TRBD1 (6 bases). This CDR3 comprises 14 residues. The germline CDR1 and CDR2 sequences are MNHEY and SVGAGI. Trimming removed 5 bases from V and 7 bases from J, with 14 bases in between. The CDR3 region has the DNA TGTGCCAGCAGTCGAGACAGGAGAGGTGAAAAACTGTTTTTT. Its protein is CASSRDRRGEKLFF.

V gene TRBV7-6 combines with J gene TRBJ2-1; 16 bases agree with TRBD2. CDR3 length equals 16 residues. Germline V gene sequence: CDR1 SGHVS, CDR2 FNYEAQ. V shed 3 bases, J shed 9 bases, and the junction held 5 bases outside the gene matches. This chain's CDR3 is CASSFQGLAGGAEQFF. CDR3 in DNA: TGTGCCAGCAGCTTTCAGGGACTAGCGGGGGGGGCTGAGCAGTTCTTC.

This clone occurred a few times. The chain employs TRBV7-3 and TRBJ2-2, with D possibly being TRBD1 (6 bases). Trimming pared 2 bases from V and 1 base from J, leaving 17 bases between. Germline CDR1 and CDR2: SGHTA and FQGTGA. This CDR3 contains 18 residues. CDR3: CASSLGLGGWMNTGELFF. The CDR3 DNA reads TGTGCCAGCAGCTTAGGGCTAGGGGGATGGATGAACACCGGGGAGCTGTTTTTT.

The CDR3 sequence: CASSISGAPGEQYF. The CDR3 coding sequence is TGTGCCAGCAGTATCTCAGGGGCCCCGGGCGAGCAGTACTTC. The chain is built from TRBV27 and TRBJ2-7; a possible D gene is TRBD1 (6 bases). The CDR3 runs 14 residues. V was shortened by 5 bases and J by 6 bases, with 17 bases between the two germline ends. The germline V gene encodes CDR1 MNHEY and CDR2 SMNVEV (reference sequence).

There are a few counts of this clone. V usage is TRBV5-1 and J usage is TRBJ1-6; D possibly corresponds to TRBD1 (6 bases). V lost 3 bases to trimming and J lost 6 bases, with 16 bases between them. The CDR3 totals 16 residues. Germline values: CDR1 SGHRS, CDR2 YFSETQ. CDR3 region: CASSSEGGFGNSPLHF. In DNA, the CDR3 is TGCGCCAGCAGCTCCGAGGGGGGGTTCGGTAATTCACCCCTCCACTTT.

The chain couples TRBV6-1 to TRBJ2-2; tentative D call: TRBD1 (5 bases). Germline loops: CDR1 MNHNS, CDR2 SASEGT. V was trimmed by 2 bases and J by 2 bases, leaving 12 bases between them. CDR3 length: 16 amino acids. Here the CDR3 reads CASSEQGRFNTGELFF. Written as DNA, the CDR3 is TGTGCCAGCAGTGAACAGGGAAGGTTTAACACCGGGGAGCTGTTTTTT.

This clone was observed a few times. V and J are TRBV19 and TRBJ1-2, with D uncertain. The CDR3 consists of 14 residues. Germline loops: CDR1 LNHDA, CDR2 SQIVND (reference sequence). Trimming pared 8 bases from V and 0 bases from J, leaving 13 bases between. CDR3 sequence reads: CASRLTGANYGYTF. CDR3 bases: TGTGCCAGTCGGTTGACGGGTGCTAACTATGGCTACACCTTC.

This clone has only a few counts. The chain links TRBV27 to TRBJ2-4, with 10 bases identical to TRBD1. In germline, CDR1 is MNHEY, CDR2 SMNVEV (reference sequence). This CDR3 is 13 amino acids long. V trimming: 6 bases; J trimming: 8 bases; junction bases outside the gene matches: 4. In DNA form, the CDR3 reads TGTGCCAGCAGGCCGGGACAGGGGTACATTCAGTACTTC. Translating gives CASRPGQGYIQYF.

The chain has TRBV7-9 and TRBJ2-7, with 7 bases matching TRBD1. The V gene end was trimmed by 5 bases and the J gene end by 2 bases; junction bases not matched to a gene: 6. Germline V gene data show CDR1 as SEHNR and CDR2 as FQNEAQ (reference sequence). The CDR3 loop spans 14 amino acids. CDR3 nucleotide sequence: TGTGCCAGCAGCAAGACGACAGGGACCTACGAGCAGTACTTC. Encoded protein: CASSKTTGTYEQYF.

This chain's CDR3 is CASSLGGGQGTYEQYF. Written as DNA, the CDR3 is TGTGCCAGCAGCTTAGGAGGGGGACAGGGCACCTACGAGCAGTACTTC. V and J are TRBV7-2 and TRBJ2-7; 9 nucleotides match TRBD1. The germline V gene has CDR1 SGHTA and CDR2 FQGNSA. The CDR3 contains 16 residues. J gave up 2 bases and V 1 base, and 6 bases lay outside the gene matches. Supplemented by reference TRBV7-2 and TRBJ2-7, the full variable domain reads GAGVSQSPSNKVTEKGKDVELRCDPISGHTALYWYRQSLGQGLEFLIYFQGNSAPDKSGLPSDRFSAERTGGSVSTLTIQRTQQEDSAVYLCASSLGGGQGTYEQYFGPGTRLTVT.